The clone carrying this TCR beta chain has more than one count but fewer than ten. Preparation of the TCRbeta library involved a method that used unique molecular identifiers. Each CDR3 protein is one row after TCRdb ran MiXCR on the PCR reads. The table records some 120,000 distinct CDR3 sequences, roughly 24% of them present only once. This entry is derived from a study of T-cell reconstitution after alpha-beta-depleted transplantation in children. This CDR3 region has 15 residues. Trimming removed 6 bases from V and 3 bases from J; junction bases left unmatched: 10. CDR1 and CDR2 from the germline V gene are MNHEY and SMNVEV (reference sequence).

The sequence came from a male patient between 2 and 15 years old who had a stem cell transplant for chronic granulomatous disease, so the T cells may come from the graft donor. Here the sequenced sample was PBMCs, mostly from graft donor cells, taken 180 days after TCRalphabeta/CD19-depleted stem cell transplant. This rearrangement joins TRBV27 to TRBJ1-2; 7 bases are a match to TRBD1. In nucleotides, the CDR3 is TGTGCCAGCAGACCCGGGACAGTGACCTACTATGGCTACACCTTC. Its protein is CASRPGTVTYYGYTF.